The sequence of this TCR beta chain was determined in a study of PD-L1 blockade in urothelial cancer. Sequencing used immunoSEQ multiplex PCR; TCRdb keeps in-frame clones, though not all of them. This sample has more than 85,000 clones; around 90% occur once, and the top ten carry 1.5% to 2%. Germline-derived CDR1 and CDR2 are LGHNA and YSLEER. Trimming shortened V by 1 base and J by 7 bases, and 13 bases separated the two germline ends. The length of the CDR3 is 14 residues. The sample's time point: pretreatment peripheral blood. Patient sample counts ranged from 1 to 8, pretreatment and on-treatment.

This receptor was obtained from a man aged 60 to 69 with urothelial cancer. The rearrangement uses TRBV4-3 and TRBJ2-5, with D possibly TRBD1 on 7 matching bases. Sequences were derived from PBMCs, sampled around atezolizumab (anti-PD-L1) treatment. CDR3: CASSQASQGGTQYF. CDR3 nucleotides: TGCGCCAGCAGCCAAGCTTCGCAGGGGGGGACCCAGTACTTC.